Listed below are T cell receptor beta chains from one sample, sequenced in a study of preoperative IRX-2 immunotherapy in early breast cancer. Produced via immunoSEQ multiplex PCR; TCRdb's table is partial and in-frame only. The sample holds 35,000 to 55,000 clones, over 85% seen once. The sequencing used tumor tissue, collected after IRX-2 immunotherapy. These receptors all come from a human donor with breast cancer. Both conserved end residues are part of each CDR3.

J gene: TRBJ1-1
V gene: TRBV18
CDR3 protein: CASSQTRQVPSNTEAFF

J gene: TRBJ1-5
V gene: TRBV15
CDR3 protein: CATSKNPGLDNQPQHF

J gene: TRBJ2-6
V gene: TRBV10-3
CDR3 protein: CAISDSPRDSGVSGANVLTF

J gene: TRBJ2-2
V gene: TRBV4-3
CDR3 protein: CASSQVGASNTGELFF

J gene: TRBJ1-5
V gene: TRBV10-3
CDR3 protein: CAISDRPHSNQPQHF

J gene: TRBJ1-3
V gene: TRBV15
CDR3 protein: CATSRGHSGNTIYF

J gene: TRBJ1-4
V gene: TRBV5-5
CDR3 protein: CASSLSGANEKLFF

J gene: TRBJ2-1
V gene: TRBV15
CDR3 protein: CATSRDKLYEQFF

J gene: TRBJ2-5
V gene: TRBV11-3
CDR3 protein: CASSLERDWETQYF

J gene: TRBJ1-2
V gene: TRBV5-4
CDR3 protein: CASSGQNYGYTF

J gene: TRBJ2-5
V gene: TRBV2
CDR3 protein: CASSGLTGETQYF

J gene: TRBJ2-7
V gene: TRBV5-6
CDR3 protein: CASSLALDLTYEQYF

J gene: TRBJ1-1
V gene: TRBV18
CDR3 protein: CASSPQDMNTEAFF

J gene: TRBJ2-1
V gene: TRBV2
CDR3 protein: CASITGGYNEQFF

J gene: TRBJ2-1
V gene: TRBV7-2
CDR3 protein: CASSFREYNEQFF

J gene: TRBJ2-7
V gene: TRBV10-3
CDR3 protein: CAISGTNSYEQYF

J gene: TRBJ2-5
V gene: TRBV7-9
CDR3 protein: CASSLAEDSWAETQYF

J gene: TRBJ1-1
V gene: TRBV28
CDR3 protein: CASSWAENTEAFF

J gene: TRBJ2-2
V gene: TRBV10-3
CDR3 protein: CAIRPGTSGGVSGELFF

J gene: TRBJ1-5
V gene: TRBV29-1
CDR3 protein: CSVSDRANQPQHF

J gene: TRBJ1-6
V gene: TRBV28
CDR3 protein: CASARPKDRTNSPLHF

J gene: TRBJ1-1
V gene: TRBV28
CDR3 protein: CASTSPLNTEAFF

J gene: TRBJ1-6
V gene: TRBV7-6
CDR3 protein: CASSPRQGDGSPLHF

J gene: TRBJ2-1
V gene: TRBV6-5
CDR3 protein: CASSQDYYNEQFF

J gene: TRBJ1-2
V gene: TRBV10-3
CDR3 protein: CAISESTGGYTF